The sequence of this TCR beta chain was determined in a study of cytomegalovirus exposure and HLA in healthy donors. The CDR3 loop spans 15 amino acids. V dropped 4 bases and J dropped 1 base, with 12 bases sitting between them. Germline-derived CDR1 and CDR2 are MGHRA and YSYEKL. PCR employed 60 Vbeta and 13 Jbeta primers. Repertoires were generated with immunoSEQ multiplex PCR, while TCRdb's copy carries only in-frame clones and drops some. The repertoire includes under 200,000 clones, around 79% of them detected once, and less than 3% sits in the top ten. The V and J genes are TRBV4-1 and TRBJ2-3, with D possibly TRBD1 on 6 matching bases. The sample was PBMCs. The origin of this receptor is a female donor in good health and CMV-seronegative. The CDR3 DNA reads as TGCGCCAGCAGCCTCGCAGGGGATCGCACAGATACGCAGTATTTT. Translating it yields CASSLAGDRTDTQYF.